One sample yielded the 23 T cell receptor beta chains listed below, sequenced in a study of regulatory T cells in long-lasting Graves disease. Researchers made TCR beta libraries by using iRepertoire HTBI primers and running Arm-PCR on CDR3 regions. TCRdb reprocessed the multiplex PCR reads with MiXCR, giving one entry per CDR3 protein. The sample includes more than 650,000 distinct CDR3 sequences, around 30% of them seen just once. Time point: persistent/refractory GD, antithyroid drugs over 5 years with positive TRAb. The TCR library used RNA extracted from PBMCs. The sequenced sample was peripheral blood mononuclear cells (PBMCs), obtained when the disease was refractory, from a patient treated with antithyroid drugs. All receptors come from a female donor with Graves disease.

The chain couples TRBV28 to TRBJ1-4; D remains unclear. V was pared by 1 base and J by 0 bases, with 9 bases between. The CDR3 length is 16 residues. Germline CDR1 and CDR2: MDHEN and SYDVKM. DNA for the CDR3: TGTGCCAGCAGTTTATTCTCTGGGTCAACTAATGAAAAACTGTTTTTT. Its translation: CASSLFSGSTNEKLFF.

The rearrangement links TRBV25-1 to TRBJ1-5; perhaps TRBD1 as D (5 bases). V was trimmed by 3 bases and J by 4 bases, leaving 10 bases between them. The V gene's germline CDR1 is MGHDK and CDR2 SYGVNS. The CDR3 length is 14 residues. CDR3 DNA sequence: TGTGCCAGCAGTGATTGGGAGGGGAATCAGCCCCAGCATTTT. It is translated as CASSDWEGNQPQHF.

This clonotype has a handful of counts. The CDR3 spells CASSSSGHPYQETQYF. For the CDR3, the DNA is TGTGCCAGCAGCTCCTCCGGCCACCCGTACCAAGAGACCCAGTACTTC. V gene TRBV5-6 combines with J gene TRBJ2-5; D not certain. Trimming shortened V by 3 bases and J by 0 bases, and 15 bases separated the two germline ends. The CDR3 runs 16 residues. Per the germline V gene, CDR1 is SGHDT and CDR2 is YYEEEE.

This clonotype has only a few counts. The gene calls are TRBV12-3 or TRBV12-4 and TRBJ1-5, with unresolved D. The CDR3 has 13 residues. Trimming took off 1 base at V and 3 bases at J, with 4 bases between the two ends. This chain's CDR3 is CASSLVANQPQHF. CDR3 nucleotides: TGTGCCAGCAGTTTAGTAGCCAATCAGCCCCAGCATTTT.

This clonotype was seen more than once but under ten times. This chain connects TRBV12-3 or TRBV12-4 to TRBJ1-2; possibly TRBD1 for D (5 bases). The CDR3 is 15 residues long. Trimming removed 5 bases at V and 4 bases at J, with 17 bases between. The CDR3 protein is CASSPPSGLSYGYTF. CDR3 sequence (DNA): TGTGCCAGCAGTCCCCCCTCGGGACTAAGCTATGGCTACACCTTC.

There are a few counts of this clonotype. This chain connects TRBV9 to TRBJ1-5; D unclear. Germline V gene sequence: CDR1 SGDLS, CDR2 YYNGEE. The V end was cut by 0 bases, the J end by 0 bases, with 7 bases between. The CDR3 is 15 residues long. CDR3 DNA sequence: TGTGCCAGCAGCGTAGGGGTTTATAGCAATCAGCCCCAGCATTTT. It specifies CASSVGVYSNQPQHF.

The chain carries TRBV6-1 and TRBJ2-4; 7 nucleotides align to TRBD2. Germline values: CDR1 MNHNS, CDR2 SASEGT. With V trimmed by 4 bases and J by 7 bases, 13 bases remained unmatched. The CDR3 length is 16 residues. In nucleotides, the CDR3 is TGTGCCAGCAGTGGGTGGGCTCCGGGAGGAAATAACATTCAGTACTTC. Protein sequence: CASSGWAPGGNNIQYF.

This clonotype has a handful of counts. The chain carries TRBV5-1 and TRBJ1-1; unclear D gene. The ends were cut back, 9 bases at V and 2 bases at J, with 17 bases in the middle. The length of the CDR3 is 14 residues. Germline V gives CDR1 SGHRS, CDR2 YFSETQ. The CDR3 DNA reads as TGCGCCACCAAAAGGGAAATGGGAAACACTGAAGCTTTCTTT. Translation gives CATKREMGNTEAFF.

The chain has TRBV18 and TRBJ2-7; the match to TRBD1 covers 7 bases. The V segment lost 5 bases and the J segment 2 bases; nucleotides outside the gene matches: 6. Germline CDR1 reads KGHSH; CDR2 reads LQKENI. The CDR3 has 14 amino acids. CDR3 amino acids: CASSSLDRPYEQYF. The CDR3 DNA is TGTGCCAGCTCATCGTTGGACAGGCCCTACGAGCAGTACTTC.

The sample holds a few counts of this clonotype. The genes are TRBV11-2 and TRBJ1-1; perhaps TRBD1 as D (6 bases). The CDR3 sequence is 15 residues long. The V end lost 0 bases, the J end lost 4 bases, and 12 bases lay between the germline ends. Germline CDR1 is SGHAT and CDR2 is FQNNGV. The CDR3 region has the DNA TGTGCCAGCAGCTTAGAGGACAGCCCCCTCACTGAAGCTTTCTTT. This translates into CASSLEDSPLTEAFF.

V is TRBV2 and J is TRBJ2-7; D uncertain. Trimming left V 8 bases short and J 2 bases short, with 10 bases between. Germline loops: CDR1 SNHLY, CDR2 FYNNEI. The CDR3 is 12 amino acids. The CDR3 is CASFDRTYEQYF. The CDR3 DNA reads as TGTGCCAGCTTCGATAGAACCTACGAGCAGTACTTC.

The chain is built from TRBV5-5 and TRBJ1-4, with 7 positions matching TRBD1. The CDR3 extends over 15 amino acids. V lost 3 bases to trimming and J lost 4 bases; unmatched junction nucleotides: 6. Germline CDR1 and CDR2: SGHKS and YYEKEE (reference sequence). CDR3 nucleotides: TGTGCCAGCAGCTGGACCGGGACAGATAATGAAAAACTGTTTTTT. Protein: CASSWTGTDNEKLFF. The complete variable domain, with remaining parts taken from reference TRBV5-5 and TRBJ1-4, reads DAGVTQSPTHLIKTRGQQVTLRCSPISGHKSVSWYQQVLGQGPQFIFQYYEKEERGRGNFPDRFSARQFPNYSSELNVNALLLGDSALYLCASSWTGTDNEKLFFGSGTQLSVL.

This CDR3 reads CASSTAFRDNYSNQPQHF. CDR3 DNA: TGTGCCAGTAGTACCGCGTTCCGGGACAACTATAGCAATCAGCCCCAGCATTTT. The chain employs TRBV19 and TRBJ1-5, with D tentatively TRBD1 (6 bases). This CDR3 region has 18 residues. Trimming took off 4 bases at V and 0 bases at J, with 19 bases between the two ends. Germline-derived CDR1 and CDR2 are LNHDA and SQIVND (reference sequence).

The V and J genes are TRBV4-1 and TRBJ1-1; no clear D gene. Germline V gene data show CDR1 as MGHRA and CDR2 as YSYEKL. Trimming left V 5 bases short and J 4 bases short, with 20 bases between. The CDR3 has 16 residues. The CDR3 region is CASSYSVGPHSTEAFF. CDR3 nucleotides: TGCGCCAGCAGCTACTCCGTAGGACCACATAGCACTGAAGCTTTCTTT.

CDR3 bases: TGTGCCAGTAGTATAGAAGTTGTGAGGGACATTCAGTACTTC. Translated, it gives CASSIEVVRDIQYF. This chain links TRBV19 with TRBJ2-4; a possible D gene is TRBD2 (5 bases). The germline V gene has CDR1 LNHDA and CDR2 SQIVND (reference sequence). V lost 0 bases and J 8 bases, leaving 11 bases between the germline ends. The length of the CDR3 is 14 residues.

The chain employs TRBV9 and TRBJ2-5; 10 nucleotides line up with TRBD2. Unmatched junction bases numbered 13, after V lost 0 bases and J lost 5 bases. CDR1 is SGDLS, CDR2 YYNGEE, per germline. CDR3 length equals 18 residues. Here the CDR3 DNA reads TGTGCCAGCAGCGTAGGTAGCGGGAGGTCCCCAAAGTATGAGACCCAGTACTTC. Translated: CASSVGSGRSPKYETQYF.

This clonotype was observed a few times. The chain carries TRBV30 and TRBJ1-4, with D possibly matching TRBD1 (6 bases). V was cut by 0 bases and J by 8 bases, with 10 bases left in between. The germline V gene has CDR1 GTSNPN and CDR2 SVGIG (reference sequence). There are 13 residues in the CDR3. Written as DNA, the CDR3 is TGTGCCTGGAGTGTTCGGGACACAGAAAAACTGTTTTTT. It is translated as CAWSVRDTEKLFF. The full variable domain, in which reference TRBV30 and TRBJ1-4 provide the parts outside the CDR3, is SQTIHQWPATLVQPVGSPLSLECTVEGTSNPNLYWYRQAAGRGLQLLFYSVGIGQISSEVPQNLSASRPQDRQFILSSKKLLLSDSGFYLCAWSVRDTEKLFFGSGTQLSVL.

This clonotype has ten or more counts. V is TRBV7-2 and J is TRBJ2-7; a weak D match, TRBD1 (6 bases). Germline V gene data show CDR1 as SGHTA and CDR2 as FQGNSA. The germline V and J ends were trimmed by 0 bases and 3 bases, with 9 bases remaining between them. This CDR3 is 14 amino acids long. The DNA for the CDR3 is TGTGCCAGCAGCTTAGCCCAGGGGAACTACGAGCAGTACTTC. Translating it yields CASSLAQGNYEQYF.

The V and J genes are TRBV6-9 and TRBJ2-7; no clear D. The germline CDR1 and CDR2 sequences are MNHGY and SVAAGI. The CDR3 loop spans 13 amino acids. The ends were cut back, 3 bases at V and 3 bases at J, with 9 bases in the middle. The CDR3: CASSYSVNYEQYF. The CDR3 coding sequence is TGTGCCAGCAGTTACTCAGTGAACTACGAGCAGTACTTC.

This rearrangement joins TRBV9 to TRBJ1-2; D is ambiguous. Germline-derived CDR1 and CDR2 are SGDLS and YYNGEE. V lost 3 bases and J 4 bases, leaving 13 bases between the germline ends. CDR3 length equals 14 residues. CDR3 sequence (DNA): TGTGCCAGCAGCGATGCCGCGGCCGTCTATGGCTACACCTTC. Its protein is CASSDAAAVYGYTF.

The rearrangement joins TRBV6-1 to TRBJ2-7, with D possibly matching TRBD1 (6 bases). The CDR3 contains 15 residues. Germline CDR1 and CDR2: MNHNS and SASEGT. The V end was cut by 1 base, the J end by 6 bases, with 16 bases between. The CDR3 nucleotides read TGTGCCAGCAGTGAAGACAGGGTCACTCTCGGCGAGCAGTACTTC. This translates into CASSEDRVTLGEQYF.

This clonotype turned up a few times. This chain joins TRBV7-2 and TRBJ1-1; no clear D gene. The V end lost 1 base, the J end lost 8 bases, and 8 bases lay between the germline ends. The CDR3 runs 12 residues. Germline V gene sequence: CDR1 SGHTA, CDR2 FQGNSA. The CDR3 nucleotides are TGTGCCAGCAGCTTAGACTGGCAGGAAGCTTTCTTT. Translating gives CASSLDWQEAFF.

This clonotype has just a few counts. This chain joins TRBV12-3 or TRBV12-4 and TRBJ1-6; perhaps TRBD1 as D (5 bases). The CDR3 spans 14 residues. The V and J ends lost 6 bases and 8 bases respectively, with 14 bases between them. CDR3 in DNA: TGTGCCAGCAGACGTCAGGGCTCGGATTCACCCCTCCACTTT. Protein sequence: CASRRQGSDSPLHF.